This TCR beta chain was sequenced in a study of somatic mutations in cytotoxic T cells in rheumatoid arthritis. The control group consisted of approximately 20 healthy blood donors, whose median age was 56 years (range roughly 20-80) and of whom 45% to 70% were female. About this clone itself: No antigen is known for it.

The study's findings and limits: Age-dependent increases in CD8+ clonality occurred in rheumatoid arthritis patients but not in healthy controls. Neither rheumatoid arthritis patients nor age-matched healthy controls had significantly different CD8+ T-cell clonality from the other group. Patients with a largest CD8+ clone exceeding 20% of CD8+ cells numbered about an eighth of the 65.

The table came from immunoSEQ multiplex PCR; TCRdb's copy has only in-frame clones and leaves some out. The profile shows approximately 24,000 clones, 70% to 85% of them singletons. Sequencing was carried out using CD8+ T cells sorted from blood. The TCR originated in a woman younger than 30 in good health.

Written as DNA, the CDR3 is TGTGCCAGCAGCCCGGACGGCAAGCCCCGGGAGCTGTTTTTT. It translates to CASSPDGKPRELFF. V is TRBV7-3 and J is TRBJ2-2; D not certain. The CDR3 sequence is 14 residues long. The V gene's germline CDR1 is SGHTA and CDR2 FQGTGA. The germline V and J ends were trimmed by 5 bases and 9 bases, with 16 bases remaining between them. Based on the CDR3 plus reference TRBV7-3 and TRBJ2-2, the full variable domain is GAGVSQTPSNKVTEKGKYVELRCDPISGHTALYWYRQSLGQGPEFLIYFQGTGAADDSGLPNDRFFAVRPEGSVSTLKIQRTERGDSAVYLCASSPDGKPRELFFGEGSRLTVL.